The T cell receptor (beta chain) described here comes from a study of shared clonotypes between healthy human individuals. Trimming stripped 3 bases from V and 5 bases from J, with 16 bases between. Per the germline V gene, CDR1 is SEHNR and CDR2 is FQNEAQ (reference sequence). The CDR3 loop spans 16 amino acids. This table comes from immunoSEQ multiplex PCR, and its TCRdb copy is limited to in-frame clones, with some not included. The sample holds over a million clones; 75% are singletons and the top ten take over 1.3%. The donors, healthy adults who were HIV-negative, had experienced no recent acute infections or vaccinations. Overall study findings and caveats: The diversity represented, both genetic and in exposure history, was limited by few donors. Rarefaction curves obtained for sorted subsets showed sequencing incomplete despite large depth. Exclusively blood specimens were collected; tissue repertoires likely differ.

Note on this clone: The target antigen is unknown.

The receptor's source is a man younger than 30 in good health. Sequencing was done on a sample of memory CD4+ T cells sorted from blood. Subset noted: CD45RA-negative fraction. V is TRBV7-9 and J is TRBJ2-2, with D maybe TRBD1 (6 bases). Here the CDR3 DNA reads TGTGCCAGCAGCTTTAACTGGGACACGAGGACCGGGGAGCTGTTTTTT. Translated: CASSFNWDTRTGELFF.